A single T cell receptor beta chain is shown here with its context. Its antigen remains unidentified. CDR1 and CDR2 (germline): SNHLY, FYNNEI. Trimming removed 6 bases from V and 4 bases from J, with 21 bases in between. This CDR3 has 16 amino acids. The data were obtained in a study of vaccination and CD4 T cells after COVID-19. Study background: Convalescent donors: six male, four female; seven Caucasian, two Asian, one multiracial, two Hispanic.

General study results and limits: The median SARS-CoV-2-reactive clonotype number increased from about 20 to 38, without statistical significance.

Treatment reported: approximately nine-day PBMC culture with coronavirus spike peptide pools or control peptides (ViraFEST assay). Sequence data for DNA of cultured CD4+ T cells were generated by the Oncomine TCR Beta short-read assay. TCRdb reanalysed the PCR reads using MiXCR and keeps one entry per CDR3 protein. The sample includes around 15,000 distinct CDR3 sequences, roughly 28% of them seen just once. Sequencing was performed on cultured CD4+ T cells from blood. The clonotype was recovered from a human donor with COVID-19. J is TRBJ2-5 and V is TRBV2; D tentatively reads TRBD1 or TRBD2 (5 bases each). The CDR3: CASREDGAKVLETQYF. CDR3 sequence (DNA): TGTGCCAGCAGGGAGGACGGGGCGAAGGTGCTAGAGACCCAGTACTTC.